This TCR beta chain was sequenced in a study of spatial heterogeneity in lung cancer. Overall study: Consistently, beta-chain sequences turned up in larger numbers than alpha-chain sequences did. The average appearance count of each unique TCR and UMI combination in raw reads was more than nine.

Germline CDR1 SGHRS, CDR2 YFSETQ. The V segment lost 4 bases and the J segment 6 bases; nucleotides outside the gene matches: 6. This CDR3 region has 13 residues. Time point here: sample taken at primary tumor resection. The sequenced material consisted of unsorted whole RNA from tumor, nontumor lung or frozen PBMC. This clonotype was observed at least ten times. From the 5' RACE reads, TCRdb called clonotypes with MiXCR, one entry per CDR3 protein. This sample has about 40,000 distinct CDR3 sequences; about 5% occur once, and the top ten carry approximately 25%. The material sequenced was PBMCs, taken at surgery. The receptor's source is a female donor with early-stage non-small cell lung cancer. The genes are TRBV5-1 and TRBJ2-7; 8 nucleotides agree with TRBD1. The CDR3 DNA sequence: TGCGCCAGCAGCCCTGGGACAGGAACCGAGCAGTACTTC. Protein product: CASSPGTGTEQYF.